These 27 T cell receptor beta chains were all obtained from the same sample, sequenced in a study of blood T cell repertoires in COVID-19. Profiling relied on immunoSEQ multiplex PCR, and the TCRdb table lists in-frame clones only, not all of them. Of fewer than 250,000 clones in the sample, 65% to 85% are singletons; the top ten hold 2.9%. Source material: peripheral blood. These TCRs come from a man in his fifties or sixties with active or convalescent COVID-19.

The CDR3 region is CAARAGGLYSNQPQHF. The DNA for the CDR3 is TGTGCCGCCAGGGCGGGGGGTTTGTATAGCAATCAGCCCCAGCATTTT. This sequence joins TRBV30 and TRBJ1-5, with D tentatively TRBD1 (5 bases). V lost 8 bases to trimming and J lost 0 bases, with 20 bases between them. The germline gives CDR1 GTSNPN, CDR2 SVGIG (reference sequence). CDR3 length equals 16 residues.

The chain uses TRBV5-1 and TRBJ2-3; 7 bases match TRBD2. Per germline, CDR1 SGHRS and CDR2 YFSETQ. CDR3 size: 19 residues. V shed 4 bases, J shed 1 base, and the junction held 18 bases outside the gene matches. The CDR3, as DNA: TGCGCCAGCAGCCTTAAGCGGGGAGGACCCGAGAGGGGCACAGATACGCAGTATTTT. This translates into CASSLKRGGPERGTDTQYF.

The CDR3 spells CASSPDRGGYTEAFF. CDR3 bases: TGTGCCAGCAGCCCGGACAGGGGTGGATATACTGAAGCTTTCTTT. The J gene is TRBJ1-1, the V gene TRBV5-4; the match to TRBD1 covers 9 bases. Germline CDR1 and CDR2: SGHNT and YYREEE (reference sequence). The CDR3 covers 15 residues. V was clipped by 4 bases and J by 5 bases; unmatched bases: 9.

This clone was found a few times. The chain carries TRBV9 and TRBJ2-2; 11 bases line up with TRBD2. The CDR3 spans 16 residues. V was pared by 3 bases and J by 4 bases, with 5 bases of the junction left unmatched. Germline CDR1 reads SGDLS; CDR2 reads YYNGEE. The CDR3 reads CASSELAGDSTGELFF. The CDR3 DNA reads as TGTGCCAGCAGCGAACTAGCGGGAGATTCCACCGGGGAGCTGTTTTTT.

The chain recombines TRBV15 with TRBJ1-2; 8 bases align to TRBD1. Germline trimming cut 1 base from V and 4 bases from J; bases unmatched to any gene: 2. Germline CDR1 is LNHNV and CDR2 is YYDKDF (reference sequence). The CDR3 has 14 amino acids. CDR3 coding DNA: TGTGCCACCAGCAGAGCAGGGGGCACCTATGGCTACACCTTC. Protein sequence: CATSRAGGTYGYTF.

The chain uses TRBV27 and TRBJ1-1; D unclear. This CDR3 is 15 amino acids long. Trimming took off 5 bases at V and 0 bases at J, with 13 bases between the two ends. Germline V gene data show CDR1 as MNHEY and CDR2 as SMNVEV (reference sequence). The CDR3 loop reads CASSRFGRLNTEAFF. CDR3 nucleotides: TGTGCCAGCAGTCGATTCGGCAGGCTGAACACTGAAGCTTTCTTT.

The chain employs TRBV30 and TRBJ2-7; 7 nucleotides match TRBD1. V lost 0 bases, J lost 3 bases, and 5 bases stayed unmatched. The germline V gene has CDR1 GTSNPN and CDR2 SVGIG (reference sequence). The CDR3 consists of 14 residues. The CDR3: CAWSVNAGGYEQYF. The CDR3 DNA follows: TGTGCCTGGAGTGTAAACGCAGGGGGCTACGAGCAGTACTTC.

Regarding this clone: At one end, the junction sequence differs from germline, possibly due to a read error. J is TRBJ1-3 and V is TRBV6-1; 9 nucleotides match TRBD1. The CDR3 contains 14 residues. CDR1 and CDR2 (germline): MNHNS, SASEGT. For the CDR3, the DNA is TGTGCCAGCAGCGAAGGGACAGGGGGAAACACCATATATTTT. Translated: CASSEGTGGNTIYF.

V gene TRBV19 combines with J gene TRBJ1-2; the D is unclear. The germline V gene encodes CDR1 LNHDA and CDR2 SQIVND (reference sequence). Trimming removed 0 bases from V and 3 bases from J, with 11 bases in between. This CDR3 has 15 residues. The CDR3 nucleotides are TGTGCCAGTAGTATAGAGGAGACGGTCTACTATGGCTACACCTTC. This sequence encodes CASSIEETVYYGYTF.

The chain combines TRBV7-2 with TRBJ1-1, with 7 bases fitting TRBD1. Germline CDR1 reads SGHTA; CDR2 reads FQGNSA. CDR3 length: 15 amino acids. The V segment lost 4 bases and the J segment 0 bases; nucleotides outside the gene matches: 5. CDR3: CASSSLTGLNTEAFF. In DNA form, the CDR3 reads TGTGCCAGCAGCTCCCTGACAGGGCTGAACACTGAAGCTTTCTTT.

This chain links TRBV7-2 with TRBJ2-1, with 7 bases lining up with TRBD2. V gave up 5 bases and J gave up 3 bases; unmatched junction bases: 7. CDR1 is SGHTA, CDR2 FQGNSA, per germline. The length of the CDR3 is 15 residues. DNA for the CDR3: TGTGCCAGCAGCCGGGAGCGGGGAGGCTACAATGAGCAGTTCTTC. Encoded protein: CASSRERGGYNEQFF.

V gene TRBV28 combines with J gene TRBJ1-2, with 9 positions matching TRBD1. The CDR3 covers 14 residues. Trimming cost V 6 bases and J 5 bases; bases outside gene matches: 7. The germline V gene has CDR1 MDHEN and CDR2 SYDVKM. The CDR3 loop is CASSPDRGHYGYTF. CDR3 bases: TGTGCCAGCAGCCCGGACAGGGGACATTATGGCTACACCTTC.

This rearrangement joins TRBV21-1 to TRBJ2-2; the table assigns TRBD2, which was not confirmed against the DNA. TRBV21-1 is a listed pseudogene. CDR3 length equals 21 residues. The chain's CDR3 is CASSKEREKGLAGGGPGELFF. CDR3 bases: TGTGCCAGCAGCAAAGAAAGGGAGAAGGGTCTAGCGGGAGGCGGTCCCGGGGAGCTGTTTTTT.

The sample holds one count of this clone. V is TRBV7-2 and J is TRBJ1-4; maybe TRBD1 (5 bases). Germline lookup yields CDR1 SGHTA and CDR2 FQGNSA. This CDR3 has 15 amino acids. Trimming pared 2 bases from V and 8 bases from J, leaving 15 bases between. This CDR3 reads CASSLFGTPEEKLFF. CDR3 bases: TGTGCCAGCAGCTTATTCGGGACTCCTGAAGAAAAACTGTTTTTT.

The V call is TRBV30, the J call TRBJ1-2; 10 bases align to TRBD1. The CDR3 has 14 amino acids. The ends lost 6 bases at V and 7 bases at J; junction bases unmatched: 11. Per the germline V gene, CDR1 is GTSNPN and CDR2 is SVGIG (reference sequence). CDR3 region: CACNGGQGVAGYTF. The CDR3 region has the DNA TGTGCCTGCAACGGTGGACAGGGGGTGGCTGGCTACACCTTC.

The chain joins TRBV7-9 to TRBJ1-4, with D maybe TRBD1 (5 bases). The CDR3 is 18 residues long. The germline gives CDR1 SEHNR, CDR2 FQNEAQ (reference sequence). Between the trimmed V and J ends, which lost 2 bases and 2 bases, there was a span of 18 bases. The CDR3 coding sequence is TGTGCCAGCAGCTTACTGCGGGGCGGGTTCCGGACTAATGAAAAACTGTTTTTT. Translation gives CASSLLRGGFRTNEKLFF.

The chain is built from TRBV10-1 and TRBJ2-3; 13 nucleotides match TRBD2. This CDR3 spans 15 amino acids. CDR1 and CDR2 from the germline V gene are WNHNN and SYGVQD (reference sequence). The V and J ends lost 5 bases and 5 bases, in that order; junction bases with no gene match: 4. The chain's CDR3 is CASSTGTSGIDTQYF. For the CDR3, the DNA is TGCGCCAGCAGTACCGGGACTAGCGGGATAGATACGCAGTATTTT.

CDR3: CASSLVGDYSGNTIYF. CDR3 nucleotide sequence: TGCGCCAGCAGTTTAGTGGGGGACTACTCTGGAAACACCATATATTTT. The gene calls are TRBV10-2 and TRBJ1-3; D possibly corresponds to TRBD1 (5 bases). Per germline, CDR1 WSHSY and CDR2 SAAADI. This CDR3 contains 16 residues. V was trimmed by 5 bases and J by 0 bases, leaving 14 bases between them.

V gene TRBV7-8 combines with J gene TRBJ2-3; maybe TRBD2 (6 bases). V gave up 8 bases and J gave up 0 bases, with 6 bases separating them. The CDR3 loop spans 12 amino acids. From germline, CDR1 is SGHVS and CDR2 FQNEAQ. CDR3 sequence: CASGTSTDTQYF. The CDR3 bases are TGTGCCAGCGGGACTAGCACAGATACGCAGTATTTT.

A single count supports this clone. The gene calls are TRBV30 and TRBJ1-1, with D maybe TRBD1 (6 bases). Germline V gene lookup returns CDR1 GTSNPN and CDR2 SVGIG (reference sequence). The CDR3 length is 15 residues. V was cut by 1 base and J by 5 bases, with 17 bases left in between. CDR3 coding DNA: TGTGCCTGGAGTGCAGTTACAGGGAAAGGGACTGAAGCTTTCTTT. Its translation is CAWSAVTGKGTEAFF.

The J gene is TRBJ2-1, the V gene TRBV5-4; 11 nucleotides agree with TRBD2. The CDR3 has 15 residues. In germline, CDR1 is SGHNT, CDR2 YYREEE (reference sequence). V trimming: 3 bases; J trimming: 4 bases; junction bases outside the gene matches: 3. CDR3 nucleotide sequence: TGTGCCAGCAGCTCACTAGCGGGGGCTTACAATGAGCAGTTCTTC. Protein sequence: CASSSLAGAYNEQFF.

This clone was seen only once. CDR3 in DNA: TGTGCCAGCAGCTTGGGACAGGGCGGTTTGGAGGCCGGGGAGCTGTTTTTT. Residues: CASSLGQGGLEAGELFF. V gene TRBV5-4 combines with J gene TRBJ2-2; 7 bases match TRBD1. The CDR3 has 17 amino acids. V was pared by 0 bases and J by 6 bases, with 11 bases of the junction left unmatched. Germline CDR1 and CDR2: SGHNT and YYREEE (reference sequence).

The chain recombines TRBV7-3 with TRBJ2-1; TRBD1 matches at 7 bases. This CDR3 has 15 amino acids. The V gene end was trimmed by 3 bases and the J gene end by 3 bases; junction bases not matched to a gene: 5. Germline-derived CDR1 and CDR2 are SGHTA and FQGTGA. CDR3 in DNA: TGTGCCAGCAGCTTCGACAGGGTTGGCTACAATGAGCAGTTCTTC. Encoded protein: CASSFDRVGYNEQFF.

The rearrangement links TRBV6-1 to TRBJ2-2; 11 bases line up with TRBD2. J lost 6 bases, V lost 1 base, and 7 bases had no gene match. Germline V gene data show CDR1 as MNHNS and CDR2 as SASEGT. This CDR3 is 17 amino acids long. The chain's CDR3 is CASSEVSGRASAGELFF. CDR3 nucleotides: TGTGCCAGCAGTGAAGTTAGCGGGAGGGCTTCGGCCGGGGAGCTGTTTTTT.

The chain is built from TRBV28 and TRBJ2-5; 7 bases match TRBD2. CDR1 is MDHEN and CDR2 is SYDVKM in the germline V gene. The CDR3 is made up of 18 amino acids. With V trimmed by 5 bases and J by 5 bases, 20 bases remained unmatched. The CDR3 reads CASSQRRGVGRSRETQYF. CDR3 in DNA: TGTGCCAGCAGTCAACGCCGGGGGGTGGGAAGGTCGAGGGAGACCCAGTACTTC.

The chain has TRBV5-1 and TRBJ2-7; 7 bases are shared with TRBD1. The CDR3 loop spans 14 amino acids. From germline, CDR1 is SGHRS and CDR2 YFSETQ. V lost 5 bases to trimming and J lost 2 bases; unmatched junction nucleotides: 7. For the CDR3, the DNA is TGCGCCAGCAGGGACCCGGGACAGACCTACGAGCAGTACTTC. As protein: CASRDPGQTYEQYF.

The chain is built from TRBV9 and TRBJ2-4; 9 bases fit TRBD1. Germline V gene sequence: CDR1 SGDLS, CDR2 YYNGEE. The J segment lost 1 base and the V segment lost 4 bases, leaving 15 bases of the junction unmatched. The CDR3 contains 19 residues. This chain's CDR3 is CASSPDRGGFGRAKNIQYF. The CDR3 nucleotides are TGTGCCAGCAGCCCCGACAGGGGGGGCTTTGGTAGGGCCAAAAACATTCAGTACTTC.